These T cell receptor beta chains were read from a single sample in a study of T cells in Graves' hyperthyroidism and ophthalmopathy. TCRdb reanalysed the multiplex PCR reads using MiXCR and keeps one entry per CDR3 protein. In the table there are 650,000 to 750,000 distinct CDR3 sequences, 13% to 15% of which are singletons. Specimen: blood. The receptors derive from a woman aged 18 to 35 with Graves' hyperthyroidism. The CDR3 runs from the conserved cysteine through the conserved F or W.

CDR3 length,J gene,V gene,CDR3 protein
15,TRBJ2-7,TRBV6-1,CASRQGLAGGYEQYF
14,TRBJ2-2,TRBV29-1,CSVAGQGDTGELFF
18,TRBJ1-1,TRBV7-9,CASSLPPQSRGRVGKAFF
14,TRBJ2-7,TRBV28,CASSWGAYSYEQYF
13,TRBJ2-1,TRBV30,CAWRASGRDEQFF
13,TRBJ2-3,TRBV29-1,CSAEEGAVDTQYF
20,TRBJ2-2,TRBV7-2,CASSRTLAGTMTPGTGELFF
14,TRBJ2-1,TRBV29-1,CSVETPLKRNEQFF
15,TRBJ2-5,TRBV6-1,CASRVAGGPRETQYF
13,TRBJ2-7,TRBV11-3,CASSLMRSGEQYF
13,TRBJ2-3,TRBV9,CASSAFYRDTQYF
12,TRBJ2-3,TRBV20-1,CSKDRGADTQYF
15,TRBJ2-1,TRBV6-2/TRBV6-3,CASRDADPHYNEQFF
17,TRBJ2-3,TRBV6-2/TRBV6-3,CASSYLRTSGDTDTQYF